This T cell receptor beta chain was found in a study of chemoradiotherapy in HPV16-positive cancers. General study points: During treatment, candidate HPV-specific clones and E7-related motifs expanded in tumor. For HPV16-positive patients, expanding HPV-responsive T cells associated with longer recurrence-free survival.

TCRdb keeps only in-frame clones here, not all; method: immunoSEQ multiplex PCR. The repertoire holds about 11,000 clones, with 70% to 85% as singletons. As for this clone: The antigen remains unidentified.

This sequence originates from a human donor with HPV-associated anogenital cancer. Sample acquisition took place from a patient who underwent chemoradiotherapy.

This CDR3 reads CASHKRGMNTEAFF. CDR3 DNA: TGTGCCAGCCATAAGAGGGGGATGAACACTGAAGCTTTCTTT. The V gene is TRBV28, the J gene TRBJ1-1; maybe TRBD1 (6 bases). V lost 8 bases and J lost 0, with 13 bases in between. The CDR3 is made up of 14 amino acids. Germline values: CDR1 MDHEN, CDR2 SYDVKM.